Below, 5 T cell receptor beta chains from the same sample are listed, as sequenced in a study of T cells after yellow fever vaccination. TCRdb re-derived calls from the 5' RACE reads in MiXCR, one entry per CDR3 protein. Found here are 150,000 to 200,000 distinct CDR3 sequences, about 11% of them singletons; the top ten hold 36%. Specimen: CD8+ T cells sorted from PBMCs, collected 15 days after the yellow fever booster vaccination. The receptors were gathered from a man younger than 30 who received the YFV17D yellow fever vaccine.

This clonotype appeared a few times. This chain uses TRBV7-9 with TRBJ1-1, with D perhaps TRBD1 (5 bases). Germline loops: CDR1 SEHNR, CDR2 FQNEAQ (reference sequence). V was shortened by 6 bases and J by 8 bases, with 13 bases between the two germline ends. The CDR3 runs 12 residues. The CDR3 protein is CASRGGGWEAFF. The CDR3 DNA sequence: TGTGCCAGCAGAGGTGGGGGTTGGGAAGCTTTCTTT.

This clonotype was counted ten times or more. The chain combines TRBV7-2 with TRBJ2-7; D gene unclear. V shed 4 bases and J shed 5 bases, with 18 bases lying between them. The CDR3 extends over 15 amino acids. Germline V lookup: CDR1 SGHTA, CDR2 FQGNSA. This CDR3 is CASSSPTQPAHEQYF. The DNA of the CDR3 is TGTGCCAGCAGCTCCCCGACCCAGCCGGCCCACGAGCAGTACTTC.

This clonotype came up a few times. The chain links TRBV12-5 to TRBJ2-3; maybe TRBD2 (5 bases). Germline-derived CDR1 and CDR2 are LGHNT and FRNRAP. With 6 bases removed from V and 2 bases from J, the gap between germline ends came to 18 bases. This CDR3 is built from 16 residues. CDR3 bases: TGTGCTAGTGGCACGGGGTTTCTCCGGGACACAGATACGCAGTATTTT. Amino acids: CASGTGFLRDTDTQYF.

This clonotype occurred a few times. This chain joins TRBV6-1 and TRBJ1-1; D is unresolved. In germline, CDR1 is MNHNS, CDR2 SASEGT. Trimming removed 1 base from V and 0 bases from J, with 12 bases in between. This CDR3 has 16 amino acids. Here the CDR3 reads CASSEDEVALNTEAFF. Written as DNA, the CDR3 is TGTGCCAGCAGTGAAGATGAGGTGGCATTGAACACTGAAGCTTTCTTT.

This clonotype was detected a few times. The chain couples TRBV5-1 to TRBJ1-1; no clear D gene. This CDR3 comprises 14 residues. Germline V gives CDR1 SGHRS, CDR2 YFSETQ. The V end was cut by 4 bases, the J end by 4 bases, with 14 bases between. The CDR3 loop is CASSPRVGATEAFF. The CDR3 DNA sequence: TGCGCCAGCAGCCCCCGGGTGGGTGCCACTGAAGCTTTCTTT.